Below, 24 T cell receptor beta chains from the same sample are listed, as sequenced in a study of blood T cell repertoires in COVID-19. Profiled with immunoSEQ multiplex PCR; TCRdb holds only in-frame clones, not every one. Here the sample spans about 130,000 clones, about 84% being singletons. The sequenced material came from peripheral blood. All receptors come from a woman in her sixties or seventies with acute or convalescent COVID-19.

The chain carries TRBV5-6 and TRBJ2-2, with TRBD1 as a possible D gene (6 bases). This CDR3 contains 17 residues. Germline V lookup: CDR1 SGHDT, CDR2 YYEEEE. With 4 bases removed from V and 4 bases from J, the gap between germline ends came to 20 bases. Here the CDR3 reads CASSPGDEDMGTGELFF. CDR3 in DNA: TGTGCCAGCAGCCCAGGGGACGAGGACATGGGCACCGGGGAGCTGTTTTTT.

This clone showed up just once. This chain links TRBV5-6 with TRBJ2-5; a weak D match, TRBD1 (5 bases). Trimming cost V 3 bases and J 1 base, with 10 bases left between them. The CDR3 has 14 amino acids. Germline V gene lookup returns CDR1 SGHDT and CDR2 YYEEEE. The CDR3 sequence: CASSSYRTQETQYF. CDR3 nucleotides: TGTGCCAGCAGCTCATACAGGACCCAAGAGACCCAGTACTTC.

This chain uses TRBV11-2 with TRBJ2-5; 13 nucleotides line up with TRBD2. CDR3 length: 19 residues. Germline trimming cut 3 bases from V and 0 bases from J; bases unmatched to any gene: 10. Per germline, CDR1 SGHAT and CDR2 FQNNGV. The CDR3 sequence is CASSLVPGTSGVDQETQYF. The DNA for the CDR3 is TGTGCCAGCAGCTTGGTGCCCGGGACTAGCGGGGTGGACCAAGAGACCCAGTACTTC.

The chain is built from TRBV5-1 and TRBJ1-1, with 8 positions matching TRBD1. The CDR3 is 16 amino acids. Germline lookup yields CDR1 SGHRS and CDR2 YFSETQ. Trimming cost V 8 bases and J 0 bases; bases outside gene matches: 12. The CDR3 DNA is TGCGCCAGTAGGGCAGGGGGCCCTGAGATGAACACTGAAGCTTTCTTT. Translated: CASRAGGPEMNTEAFF.

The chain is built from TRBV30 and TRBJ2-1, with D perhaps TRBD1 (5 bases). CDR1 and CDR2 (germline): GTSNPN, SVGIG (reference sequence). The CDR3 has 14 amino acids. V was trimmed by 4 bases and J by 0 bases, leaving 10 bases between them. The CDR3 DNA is TGTGCCTGGAATCGACAGAGCTCCTACAATGAGCAGTTCTTC. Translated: CAWNRQSSYNEQFF.

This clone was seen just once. Written as DNA, the CDR3 is TGTGCCAGCAGCCCTTGGGACAGGGTTTCGGACGAGCAGTACTTC. It is translated as CASSPWDRVSDEQYF. V and J are TRBV9 and TRBJ2-7; TRBD1 agrees at 9 bases. The germline V gene encodes CDR1 SGDLS and CDR2 YYNGEE. This CDR3 has 15 amino acids. Trimming took 4 bases from V and 5 from J; bases not matched to a gene: 10.

The CDR3 here is CSVDRGRTEWYGYTF. DNA of the CDR3: TGCAGCGTTGATAGGGGTCGCACCGAGTGGTATGGCTACACCTTC. The chain uses TRBV29-1 and TRBJ1-2, with D maybe TRBD1 (5 bases). The CDR3 has 15 residues. With 3 bases removed from V and 5 bases from J, the gap between germline ends came to 19 bases. Germline V gene sequence: CDR1 SQVTM, CDR2 ANQGSEA.

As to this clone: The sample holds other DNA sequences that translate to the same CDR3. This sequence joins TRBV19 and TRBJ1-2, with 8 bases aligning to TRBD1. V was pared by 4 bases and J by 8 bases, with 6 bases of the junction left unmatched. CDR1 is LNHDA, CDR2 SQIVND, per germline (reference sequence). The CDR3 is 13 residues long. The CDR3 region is CASSRQGARGYTF. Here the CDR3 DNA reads TGTGCCAGTAGTAGGCAGGGGGCTCGGGGCTACACCTTC.

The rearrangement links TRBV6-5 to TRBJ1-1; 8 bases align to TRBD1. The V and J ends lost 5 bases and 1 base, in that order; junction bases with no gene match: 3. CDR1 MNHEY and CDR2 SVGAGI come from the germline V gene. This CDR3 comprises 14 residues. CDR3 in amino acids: CASSHRGENTEAFF. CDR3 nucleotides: TGTGCCAGCAGTCACAGGGGGGAGAACACTGAAGCTTTCTTT.

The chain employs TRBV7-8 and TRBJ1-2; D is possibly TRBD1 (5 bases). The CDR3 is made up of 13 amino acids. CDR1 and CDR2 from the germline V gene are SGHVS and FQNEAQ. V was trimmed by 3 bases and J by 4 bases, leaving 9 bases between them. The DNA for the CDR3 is TGTGCCAGCAGCTTTGGGGCTACCTATGGCTACACCTTC. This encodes CASSFGATYGYTF.

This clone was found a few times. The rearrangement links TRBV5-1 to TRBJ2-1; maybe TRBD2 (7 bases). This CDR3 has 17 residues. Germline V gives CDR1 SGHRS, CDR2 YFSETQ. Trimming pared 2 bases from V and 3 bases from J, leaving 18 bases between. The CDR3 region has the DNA TGCGCCAGCAGCTTTTCCATAGAGGGAGGGGGCTACAATGAGCAGTTCTTC. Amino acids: CASSFSIEGGGYNEQFF. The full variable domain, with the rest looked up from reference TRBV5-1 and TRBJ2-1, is KAGVTQTPRYLIKTRGQQVTLSCSPISGHRSVSWYQQTPGQGLQFLFEYFSETQRNKGNFPGRFSGRQFSNSRSEMNVSTLELGDSALYLCASSFSIEGGGYNEQFFGPGTRLTVL.

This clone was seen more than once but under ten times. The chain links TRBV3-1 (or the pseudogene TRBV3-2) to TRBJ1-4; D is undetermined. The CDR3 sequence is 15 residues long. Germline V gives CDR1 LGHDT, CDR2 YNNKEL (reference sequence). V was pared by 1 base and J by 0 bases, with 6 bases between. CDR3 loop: CASSQGPATNEKLFF. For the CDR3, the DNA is TGTGCCAGCAGCCAAGGGCCTGCAACTAATGAAAAACTGTTTTTT.

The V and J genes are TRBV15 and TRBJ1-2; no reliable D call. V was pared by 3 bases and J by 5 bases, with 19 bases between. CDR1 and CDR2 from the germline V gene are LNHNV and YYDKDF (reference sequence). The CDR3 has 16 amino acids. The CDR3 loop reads CATSSIGSAGIYGYTF. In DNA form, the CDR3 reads TGTGCCACCAGCAGTATTGGGTCGGCAGGAATATATGGCTACACCTTC.

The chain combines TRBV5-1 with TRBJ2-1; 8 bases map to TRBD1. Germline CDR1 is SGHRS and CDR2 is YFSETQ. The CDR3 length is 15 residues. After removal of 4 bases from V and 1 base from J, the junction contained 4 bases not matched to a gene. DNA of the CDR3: TGCGCCAGCAGCCCGACAGGGGAATCCTACAATGAGCAGTTCTTC. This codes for CASSPTGESYNEQFF. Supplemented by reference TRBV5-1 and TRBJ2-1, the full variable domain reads KAGVTQTPRYLIKTRGQQVTLSCSPISGHRSVSWYQQTPGQGLQFLFEYFSETQRNKGNFPGRFSGRQFSNSRSEMNVSTLELGDSALYLCASSPTGESYNEQFFGPGTRLTVL.

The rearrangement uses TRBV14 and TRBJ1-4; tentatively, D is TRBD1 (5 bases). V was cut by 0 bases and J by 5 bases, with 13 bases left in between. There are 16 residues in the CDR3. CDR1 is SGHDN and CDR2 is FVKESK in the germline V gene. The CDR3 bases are TGTGCCAGCAGCCAAGATTTCGGGCAGGGAAATGAAAAACTGTTTTTT. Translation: CASSQDFGQGNEKLFF.

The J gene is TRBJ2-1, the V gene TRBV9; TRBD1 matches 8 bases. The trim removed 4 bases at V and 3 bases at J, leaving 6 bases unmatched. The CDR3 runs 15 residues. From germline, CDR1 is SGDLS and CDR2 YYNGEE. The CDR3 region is CASSLTGQDYNEQFF. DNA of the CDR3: TGTGCCAGCAGCCTTACGGGACAGGACTACAATGAGCAGTTCTTC.

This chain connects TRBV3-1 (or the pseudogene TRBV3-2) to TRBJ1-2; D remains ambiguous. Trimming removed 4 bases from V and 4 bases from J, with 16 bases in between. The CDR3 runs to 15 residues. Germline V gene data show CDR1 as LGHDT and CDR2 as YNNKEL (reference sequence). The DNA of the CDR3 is TGTGCCAGCAGCCCTGCGCGAGGGCCCCTCTATGGCTACACCTTC. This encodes CASSPARGPLYGYTF.

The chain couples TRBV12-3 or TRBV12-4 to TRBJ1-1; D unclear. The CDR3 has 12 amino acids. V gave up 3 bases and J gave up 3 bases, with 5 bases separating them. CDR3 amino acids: CASSLIDTEAFF. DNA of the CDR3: TGTGCCAGCAGTTTGATAGACACTGAAGCTTTCTTT.

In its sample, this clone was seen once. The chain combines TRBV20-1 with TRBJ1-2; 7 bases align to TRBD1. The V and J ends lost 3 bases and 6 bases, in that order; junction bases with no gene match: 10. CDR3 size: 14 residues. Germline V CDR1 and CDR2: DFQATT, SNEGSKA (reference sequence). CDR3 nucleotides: TGCAGTGCTAGTCTATTCACAGGGGAAGATGGCTACACCTTC. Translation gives CSASLFTGEDGYTF.

CDR3 bases: TGCAGTGCGAGTCCGACTAGCGGCGCCCAGGTGCTGTTCTTC. It encodes CSASPTSGAQVLFF. This rearrangement joins TRBV20-1 to TRBJ2-1; TRBD2 aligns across 9 bases. CDR3 length: 14 residues. Trimming at V came to 6 bases and at J to 15 bases, leaving 18 bases not matched to a gene. Germline CDR1 and CDR2: DFQATT and SNEGSKA (reference sequence).

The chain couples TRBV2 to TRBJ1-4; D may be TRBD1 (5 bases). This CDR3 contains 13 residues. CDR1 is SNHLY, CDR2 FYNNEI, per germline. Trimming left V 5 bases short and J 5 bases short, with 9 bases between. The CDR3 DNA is TGTGCCAGCAGTCGGGGGGTGAATGAAAAACTGTTTTTT. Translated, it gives CASSRGVNEKLFF.

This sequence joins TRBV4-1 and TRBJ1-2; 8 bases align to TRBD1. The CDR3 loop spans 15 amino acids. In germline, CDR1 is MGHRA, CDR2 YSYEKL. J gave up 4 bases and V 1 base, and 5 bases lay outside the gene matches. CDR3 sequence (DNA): TGCGCCAGCAGCCAAGTTCAGGGGGCGCGCTATGGCTACACCTTC. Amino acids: CASSQVQGARYGYTF.

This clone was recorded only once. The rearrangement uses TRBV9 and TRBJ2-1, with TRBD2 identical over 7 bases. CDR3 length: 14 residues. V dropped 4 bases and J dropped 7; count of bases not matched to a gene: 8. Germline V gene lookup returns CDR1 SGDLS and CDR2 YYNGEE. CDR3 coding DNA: TGTGCCAGCAGCTTTCTGGGGGGGAGGAATGAGCAGTTCTTC. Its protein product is CASSFLGGRNEQFF.

CDR3 sequence: CASSQELRAAMKLFF. In DNA form, the CDR3 reads TGTGCCAGCAGCCAAGAGCTGCGGGCGGCTATGAAACTGTTTTTT. This rearrangement joins TRBV3-1 (or the pseudogene TRBV3-2) to TRBJ1-4, with D uncertain. The CDR3 length is 15 residues. Germline V gives CDR1 LGHDT, CDR2 YNNKEL (reference sequence). V lost 0 bases and J lost 11, with 16 bases in between.